Given below is one T cell receptor beta chain in context. Antigen: not known. This entry is derived from a study of T cell repertoires in cytomegalovirus infection. Points from the study as a whole: CMV carriers with the relevant HLA were identified by cumulative public TCR beta family frequency. Within the response measured ex vivo, HLA-C-restricted CMV-specific TCR beta clonotypes were dominant.

Between the trimmed V and J ends, which lost 5 bases and 0 bases, there was a span of 16 bases. Germline loops: CDR1 DFQATT, CDR2 SNEGSKA (reference sequence). The CDR3 contains 15 residues. TCRdb itself ran the reads through MiXCR, one entry per CDR3 protein. The sample consists of about a million distinct CDR3 sequences, around 29% of them appearing once. The material was cultured CD8+ T cells from PBMCs, obtained from culture after CMV antigen stimulation. The TCR originated in a human donor in good health (CMV status not recorded). Some clones in this sample may be carry-over from other donors' samples. The rearrangement uses TRBV20-1 and TRBJ1-1, with D unresolved. In DNA, the CDR3 is TGCAGTGCTGCAACCGAGAGAGCCGTGAACACTGAAGCTTTCTTT. This sequence encodes CSAATERAVNTEAFF.